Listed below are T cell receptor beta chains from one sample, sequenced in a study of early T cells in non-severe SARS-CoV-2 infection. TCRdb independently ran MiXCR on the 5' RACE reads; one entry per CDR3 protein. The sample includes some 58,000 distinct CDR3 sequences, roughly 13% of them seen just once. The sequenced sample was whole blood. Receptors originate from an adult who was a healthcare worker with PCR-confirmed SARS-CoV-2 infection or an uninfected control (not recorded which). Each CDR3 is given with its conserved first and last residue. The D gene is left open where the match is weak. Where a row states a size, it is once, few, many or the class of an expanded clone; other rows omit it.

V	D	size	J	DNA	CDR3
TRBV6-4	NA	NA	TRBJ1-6	TGTGCCAGCAGGCTCGACTATAATTCACCCCTCCACTTT	CASRLDYNSPLHF
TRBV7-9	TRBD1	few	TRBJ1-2	TGTGCCAGCAGCTTAGGATTGACAGGGGGGCCGAATAACTATGGCTACACCTTC	CASSLGLTGGPNNYGYTF
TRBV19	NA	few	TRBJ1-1	TGTGCCAGTAGTATAGGGAGTGTGGGCACTGAAGCTTTCTTT	CASSIGSVGTEAFF
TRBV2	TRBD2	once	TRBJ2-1	TGTGCCAGCAGTGTTGGGACTAGCGGATTCAATGAGCAGTTCTTC	CASSVGTSGFNEQFF
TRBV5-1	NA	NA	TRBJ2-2	TGCGCCAGCAGCTTGGAGTTACCGGGCCCCGGGGAGCTGTTTTTT	CASSLELPGPGELFF
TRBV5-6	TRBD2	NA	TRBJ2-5	TGTGCCAGCAGCCCAGGAGCGGGGGAGGAGACCCAGTACTTC	CASSPGAGEETQYF
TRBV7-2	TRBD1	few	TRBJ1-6	TGTGCCAGCAGCCCATCAACAGGGGCCCCCCTCCACTTT	CASSPSTGAPLHF
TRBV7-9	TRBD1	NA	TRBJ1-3	TGTGCCAGCCACGGGACAGGGGGCGTCGGGGACACCATATATTTT	CASHGTGGVGDTIYF
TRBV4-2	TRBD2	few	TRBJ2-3	TGTGCCAGCAGCCAAGATGGAAATAGCGGGGGTACAGATACGCAGTATTTT	CASSQDGNSGGTDTQYF
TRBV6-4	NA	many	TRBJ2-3	TGTGCCAGCAGTGACTCGTCCCGGGCGGGCGCAGATACGCAGTATTTT	CASSDSSRAGADTQYF
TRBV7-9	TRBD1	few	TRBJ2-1	TGTGCCAGCAGCTTAGGGGACAGGGTCACCAATGAGCAGTTCTTC	CASSLGDRVTNEQFF
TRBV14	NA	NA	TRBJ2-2	TGTGCCAGCAGCCAGCGTTTTCCATCAAACACCGGGGAGCTGTTTTTT	CASSQRFPSNTGELFF